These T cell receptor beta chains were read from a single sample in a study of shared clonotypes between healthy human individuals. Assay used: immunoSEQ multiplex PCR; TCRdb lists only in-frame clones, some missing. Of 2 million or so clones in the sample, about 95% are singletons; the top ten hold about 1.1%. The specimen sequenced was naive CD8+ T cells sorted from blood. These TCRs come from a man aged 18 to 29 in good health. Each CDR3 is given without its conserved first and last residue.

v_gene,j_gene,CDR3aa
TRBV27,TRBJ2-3,ASSFRPEALTDTQY
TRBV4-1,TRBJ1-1,ASSQEGDREYTEAF
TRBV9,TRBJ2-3,ASSVWGGRTDTQY
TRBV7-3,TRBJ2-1,ASSTHPRAIDEQF
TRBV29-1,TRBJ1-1,SVAPVGWDTEAF
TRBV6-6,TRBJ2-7,ATQDSFYEQY
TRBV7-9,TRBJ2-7,ASSWPGSYEQY
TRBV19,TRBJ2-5,ASSISGTLETQY
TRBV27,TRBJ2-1,ASSSQTSGGYNEQF
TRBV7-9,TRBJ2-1,ASSLVMNNEQF
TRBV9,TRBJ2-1,ASSVGGGARNEQF
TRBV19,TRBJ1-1,ASKNFGNTEAF
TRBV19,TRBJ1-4,ASRDRERGTNEKLF
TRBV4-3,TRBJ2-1,ASSPGSSYNEQF
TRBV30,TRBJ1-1,AWGDRNTEAF
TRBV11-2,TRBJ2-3,ASSLGGTTTQY
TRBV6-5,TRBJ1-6,ASTSKPPGFPLH
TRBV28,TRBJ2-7,ASSLFFGYEQY
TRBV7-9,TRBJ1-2,ASSPPLPPGQTHGYT
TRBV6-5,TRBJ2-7,ASSYSSQGNEQY
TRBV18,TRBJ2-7,ASSPRQDRTYEQY
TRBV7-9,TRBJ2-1,ASSSSLAGGPYNEQF
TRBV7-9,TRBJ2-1,ASSLEWAGAGEQF
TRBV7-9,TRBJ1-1,ASSHPWLEAF
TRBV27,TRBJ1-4,ASSLTTNEKLF
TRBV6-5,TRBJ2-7,ASSYGRENEQY
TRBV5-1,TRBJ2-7,ASSLVGDYEQY
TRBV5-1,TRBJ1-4,ASSLGNSWMDEKLF
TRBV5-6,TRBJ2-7,ASSRGGSSYEQY
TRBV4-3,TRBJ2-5,ASSQGTGDGETQY
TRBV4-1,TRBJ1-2,ASSQDSGSGGYT
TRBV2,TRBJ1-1,ASSARGTSSATEAF
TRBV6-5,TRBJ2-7,AAADGGINEQY
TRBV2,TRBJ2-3,ASSDLSTDTQY
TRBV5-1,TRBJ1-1,ASSLPGQVEAF
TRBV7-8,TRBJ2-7,ASSPRGGSTYEQY
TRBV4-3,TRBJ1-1,ASSQDWPKATEAF
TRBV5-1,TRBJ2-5,ASSLKMWGETQY
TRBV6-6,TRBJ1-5,ASSYPGDGQPQH
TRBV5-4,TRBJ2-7,ASSVGQGSYEQY